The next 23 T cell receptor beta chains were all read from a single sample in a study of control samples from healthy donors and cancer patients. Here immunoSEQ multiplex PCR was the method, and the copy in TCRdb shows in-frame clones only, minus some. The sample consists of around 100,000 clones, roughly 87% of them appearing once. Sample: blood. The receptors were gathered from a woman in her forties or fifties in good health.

CDR3: CASTGIGSYNEQFF. CDR3 bases: TGTGCCAGCACGGGGATCGGTTCCTACAATGAGCAGTTCTTC. V usage is TRBV28 and J usage is TRBJ2-1, with D possibly TRBD2 on 5 matching bases. Germline lookup yields CDR1 MDHEN and CDR2 SYDVKM. V was pared by 7 bases and J by 1 base, with 11 bases between. This CDR3 comprises 14 residues.

CDR3 coding DNA: TGTGCCATCAGGGGAACAGGAGTCAGATCACCCCTCCACTTT. Amino acid sequence: CAIRGTGVRSPLHF. The rearrangement uses TRBV10-3 and TRBJ1-6; possible D gene TRBD1, 5 bases. The CDR3 spans 14 residues. Trimming took off 6 bases at V and 10 bases at J, with 16 bases between the two ends. Germline V CDR1 and CDR2: ENHRY, SYGVKD.

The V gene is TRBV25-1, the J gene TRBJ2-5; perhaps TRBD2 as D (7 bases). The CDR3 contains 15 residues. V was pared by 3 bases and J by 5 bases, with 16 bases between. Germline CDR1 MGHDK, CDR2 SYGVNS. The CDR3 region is CASSDRGGGWETQYF. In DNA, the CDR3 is TGTGCCAGCAGTGACCGGGGAGGGGGGTGGGAGACCCAGTACTTC.

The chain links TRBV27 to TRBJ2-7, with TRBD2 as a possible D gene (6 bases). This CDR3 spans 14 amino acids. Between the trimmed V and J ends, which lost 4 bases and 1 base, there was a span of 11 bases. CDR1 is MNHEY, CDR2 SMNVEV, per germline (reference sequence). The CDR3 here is CASSSISGSYEQYV. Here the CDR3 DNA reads TGTGCCAGCAGTTCAATTAGCGGATCCTACGAGCAGTACGTC.

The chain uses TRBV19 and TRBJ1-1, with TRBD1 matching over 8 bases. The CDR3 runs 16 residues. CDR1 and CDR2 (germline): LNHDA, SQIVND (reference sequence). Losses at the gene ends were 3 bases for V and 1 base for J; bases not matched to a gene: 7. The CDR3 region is CASSMPSGQGNTEAFF. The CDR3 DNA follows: TGTGCCAGTAGTATGCCCTCCGGACAGGGGAACACTGAAGCTTTCTTT.

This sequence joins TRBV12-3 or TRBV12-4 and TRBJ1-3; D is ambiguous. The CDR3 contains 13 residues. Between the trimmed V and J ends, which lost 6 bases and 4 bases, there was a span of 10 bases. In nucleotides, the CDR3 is TGTGCCAGCAGCAAAATACTGGGAAACACCATATATTTT. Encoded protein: CASSKILGNTIYF.

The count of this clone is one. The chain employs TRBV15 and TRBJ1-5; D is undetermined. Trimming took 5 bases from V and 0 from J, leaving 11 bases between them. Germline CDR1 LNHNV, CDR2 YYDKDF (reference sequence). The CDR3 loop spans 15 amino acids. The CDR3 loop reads CATSARAYSNQPQHF. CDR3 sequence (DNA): TGTGCCACCAGCGCAAGGGCATATAGCAATCAGCCCCAGCATTTT.

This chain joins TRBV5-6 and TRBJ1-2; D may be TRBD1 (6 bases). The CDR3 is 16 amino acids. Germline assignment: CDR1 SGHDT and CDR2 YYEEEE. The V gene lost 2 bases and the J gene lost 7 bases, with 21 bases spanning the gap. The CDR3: CASSLLTGRVWPGYTF. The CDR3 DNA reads TGTGCCAGCAGCTTACTTACAGGGAGGGTTTGGCCTGGCTACACCTTC.

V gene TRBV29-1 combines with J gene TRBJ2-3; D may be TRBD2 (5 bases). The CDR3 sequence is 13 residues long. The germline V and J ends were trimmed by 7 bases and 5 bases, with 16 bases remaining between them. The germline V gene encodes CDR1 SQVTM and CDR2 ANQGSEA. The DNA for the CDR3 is TGCAGCGCCATACGAGGGAATAGAGATACGCAGTATTTT. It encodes CSAIRGNRDTQYF.

The CDR3 DNA sequence: TGTGCCAGCAGCCTATCGGGGAGGTCCTATAATTCACCCCTCCACTTT. Its translation: CASSLSGRSYNSPLHF. The chain uses TRBV3-1 (or the pseudogene TRBV3-2) and TRBJ1-6; D not resolved. With 4 bases removed from V and 1 base from J, the gap between germline ends came to 11 bases. Looked up from germline, CDR1 is LGHDT and CDR2 is YNNKEL (reference sequence). The CDR3 has 16 residues.

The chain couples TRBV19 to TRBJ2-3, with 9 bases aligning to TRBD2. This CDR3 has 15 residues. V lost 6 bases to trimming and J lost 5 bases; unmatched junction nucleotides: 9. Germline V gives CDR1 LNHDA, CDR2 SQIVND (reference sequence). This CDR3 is CASRPPGLAGDTQYF. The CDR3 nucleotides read TGTGCCAGTAGACCTCCGGGACTAGCTGGAGATACGCAGTATTTT.

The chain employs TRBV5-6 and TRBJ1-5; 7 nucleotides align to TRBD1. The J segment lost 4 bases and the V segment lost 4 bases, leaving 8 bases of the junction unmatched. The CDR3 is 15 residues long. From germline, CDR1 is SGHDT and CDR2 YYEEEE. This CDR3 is CASSQRQGQNQPQHF. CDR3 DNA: TGTGCCAGCAGCCAAAGACAGGGTCAAAATCAGCCCCAGCATTTT.

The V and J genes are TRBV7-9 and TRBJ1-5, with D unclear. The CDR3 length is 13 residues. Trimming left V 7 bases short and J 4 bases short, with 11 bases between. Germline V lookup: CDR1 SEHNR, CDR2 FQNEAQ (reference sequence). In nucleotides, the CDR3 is TGTGCCAGCACTCGGGGTGTTAATCAGCCCCAGCATTTT. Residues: CASTRGVNQPQHF.

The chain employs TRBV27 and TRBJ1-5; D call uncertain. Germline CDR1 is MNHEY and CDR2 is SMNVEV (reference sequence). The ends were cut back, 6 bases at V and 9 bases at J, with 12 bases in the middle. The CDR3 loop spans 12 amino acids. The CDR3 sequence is CASRRGGSPQHF. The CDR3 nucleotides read TGTGCCAGCAGGAGAGGTGGTTCGCCCCAGCATTTT.

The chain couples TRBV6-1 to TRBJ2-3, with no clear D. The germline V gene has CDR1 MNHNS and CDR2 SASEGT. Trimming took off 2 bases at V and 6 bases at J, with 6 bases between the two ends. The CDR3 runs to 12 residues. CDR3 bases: TGTGCCAGCAGTGAAAATTGGGATACGCAGTATTTT. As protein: CASSENWDTQYF.

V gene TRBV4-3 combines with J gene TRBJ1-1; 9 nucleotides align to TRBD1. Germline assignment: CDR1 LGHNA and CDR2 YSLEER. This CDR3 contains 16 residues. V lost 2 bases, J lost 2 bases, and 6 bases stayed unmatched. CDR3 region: CASSQSTGQGNTEAFF. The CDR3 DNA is TGCGCCAGCAGCCAATCTACGGGACAGGGAAACACTGAAGCTTTCTTT.

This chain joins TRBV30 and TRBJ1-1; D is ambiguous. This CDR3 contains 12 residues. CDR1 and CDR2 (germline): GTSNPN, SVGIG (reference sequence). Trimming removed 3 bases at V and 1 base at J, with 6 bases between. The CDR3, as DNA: TGTGCCTGGAGATCGTGGAACACTGAAGCTTTCTTT. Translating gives CAWRSWNTEAFF.

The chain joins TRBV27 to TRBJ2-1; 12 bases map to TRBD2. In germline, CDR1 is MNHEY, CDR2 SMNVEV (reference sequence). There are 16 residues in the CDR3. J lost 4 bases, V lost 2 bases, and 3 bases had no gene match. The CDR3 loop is CASSLLAGGFYNEQFF. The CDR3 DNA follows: TGTGCCAGCAGTTTACTAGCGGGGGGGTTTTACAATGAGCAGTTCTTC.

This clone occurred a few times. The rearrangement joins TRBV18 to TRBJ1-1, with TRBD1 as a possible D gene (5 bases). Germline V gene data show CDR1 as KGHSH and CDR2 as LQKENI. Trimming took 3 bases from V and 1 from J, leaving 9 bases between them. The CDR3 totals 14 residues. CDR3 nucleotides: TGTGCCAGCTCACCCCGACAGCAGAACACTGAAGCTTTCTTT. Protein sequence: CASSPRQQNTEAFF.

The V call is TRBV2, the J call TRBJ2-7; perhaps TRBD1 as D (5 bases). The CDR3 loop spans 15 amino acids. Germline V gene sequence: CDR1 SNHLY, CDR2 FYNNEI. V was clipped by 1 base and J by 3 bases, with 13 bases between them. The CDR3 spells CASSEGRGPLYEQYV. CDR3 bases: TGTGCCAGCAGTGAAGGTAGGGGTCCTCTCTACGAGCAGTACGTC.

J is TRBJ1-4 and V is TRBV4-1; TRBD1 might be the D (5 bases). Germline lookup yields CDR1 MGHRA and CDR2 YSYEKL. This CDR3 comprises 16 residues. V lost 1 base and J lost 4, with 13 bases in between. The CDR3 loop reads CASSQGPGRFNEKLFF. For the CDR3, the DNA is TGCGCCAGCAGCCAAGGTCCGGGACGGTTTAATGAAAAACTGTTTTTT.

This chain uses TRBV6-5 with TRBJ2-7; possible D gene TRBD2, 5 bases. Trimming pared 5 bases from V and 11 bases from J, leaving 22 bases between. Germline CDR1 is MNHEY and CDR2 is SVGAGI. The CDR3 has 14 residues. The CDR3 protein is CASSPLGLLLLEYF. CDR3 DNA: TGTGCCAGCAGTCCTCTGGGTCTGCTTTTACTAGAGTACTTC.

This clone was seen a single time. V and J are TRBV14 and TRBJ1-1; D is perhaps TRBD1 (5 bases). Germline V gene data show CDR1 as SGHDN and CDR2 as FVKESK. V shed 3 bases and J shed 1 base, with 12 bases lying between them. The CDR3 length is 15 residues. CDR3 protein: CASSHWDGANTEAFF. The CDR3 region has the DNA TGTGCCAGCAGCCACTGGGACGGGGCGAACACTGAAGCTTTCTTT.